This is a list of T cell receptor beta chains from one sample in a study of OX40 agonist ivuxolimab in advanced cancers. Using immunoSEQ multiplex PCR, the repertoire was profiled, and TCRdb retains in-frame clones only, with some absent. The sample includes about 19,000 clones, less than 95% of them seen just once. The input for sequencing was CD4+ or CD8+ T cells sorted from blood, taken in a trial of the OX40 agonist ivuxolimab. These receptors all come from an adult with an advanced solid tumor such as melanoma, head and neck, liver or kidney cancer. Both conserved end residues are part of each CDR3.

v_gene	j_gene	CDR3aa
TRBV6-5	TRBJ1-5	CASSYAGRNQPQHF
TRBV2	TRBJ2-6	CASSNRPIQSRANVLTF
TRBV5-1	TRBJ2-7	CASSLVDHTGEQYF
TRBV7-8	TRBJ2-3	CASSWGPRGDTQYF
TRBV27	TRBJ2-7	CATSSGLSYEQYF
TRBV5-1	TRBJ2-7	CASSLRSEEQYF
TRBV29-1	TRBJ2-5	CSVVGTAKVYF
TRBV27	TRBJ1-2	CASSLTSTGIGDYGYTF
TRBV28	TRBJ1-5	CASGIPYGNQPQHF
TRBV5-1	TRBJ1-2	CASSQRPLYYGYTF
TRBV6-5	TRBJ2-7	CASSSDTATYEQYF
TRBV27	TRBJ1-4	CASSLLGTDEKLFF
TRBV5-1	TRBJ2-1	CASSRTSGDYNEQFF
TRBV19	TRBJ2-7	CASSIGTPYEQYF
TRBV7-8	TRBJ2-2	CASSLGVAGGPNGELFF
TRBV27	TRBJ2-1	CASVRGTEQFF
TRBV29-1	TRBJ2-1	CSVSLWAGLGGEQFF
TRBV4-1	TRBJ2-1	CASSQLGNEQFF
TRBV27	TRBJ1-5	CASSPPGASNQPQHF
TRBV20-1	TRBJ2-3	CSAKARDTQYF
TRBV6-6	TRBJ2-7	CASSSDGGNEQYF
TRBV4-3	TRBJ1-1	CASSGLQGSTEAFF
TRBV7-3	TRBJ2-3	CASSPGSDTQYF
TRBV9	TRBJ2-7	CASSVGGAGSVEQYF
TRBV4-3	TRBJ1-2	CASSQGSNNNYGYTF
TRBV9	TRBJ1-4	CASSSGLATNEKLFF
TRBV21-1	TRBJ2-1	CASSKPNGQGAFYNEQFF
TRBV19	TRBJ2-1	CASSIGNRVGNEQFF
TRBV28	TRBJ1-1	CASSFRGPNTEAFF
TRBV7-2	TRBJ2-2	CASSLGTGELFF
TRBV27	TRBJ2-1	CASSFGSENEQFF
TRBV10-3	TRBJ2-5	CAISPPPQRGLQETQYF
TRBV5-6	TRBJ2-7	CASSFGTSGRAEQYF
TRBV9	TRBJ1-3	CASSDGQGATPYYSGNTIYF
TRBV7-9	TRBJ2-1	CASSPGTRNEQFF
TRBV15	TRBJ1-5	CATRGETGFQPQHF
TRBV25-1	TRBJ1-2	CASTYAGADGYTF
TRBV19	TRBJ1-1	CASNNQGDRNTEAFF
TRBV7-9	TRBJ2-6	CAETVGNVLTF
TRBV6-6	TRBJ2-7	CASSTTGTEIDYEQYF
TRBV7-9	TRBJ2-3	CASSSSGSTDTQYF
TRBV5-6	TRBJ2-7	CASSVLAGASEQYF
TRBV6-6	TRBJ1-1	CASSSGQGRTEAFF
TRBV9	TRBJ2-7	CASSVRGQGADEQYF
TRBV19	TRBJ2-1	CASSIWLAGNEQFF
TRBV2	TRBJ2-2	CASTPWTGELFF
TRBV11-3	TRBJ2-1	CASSLESGEQFF